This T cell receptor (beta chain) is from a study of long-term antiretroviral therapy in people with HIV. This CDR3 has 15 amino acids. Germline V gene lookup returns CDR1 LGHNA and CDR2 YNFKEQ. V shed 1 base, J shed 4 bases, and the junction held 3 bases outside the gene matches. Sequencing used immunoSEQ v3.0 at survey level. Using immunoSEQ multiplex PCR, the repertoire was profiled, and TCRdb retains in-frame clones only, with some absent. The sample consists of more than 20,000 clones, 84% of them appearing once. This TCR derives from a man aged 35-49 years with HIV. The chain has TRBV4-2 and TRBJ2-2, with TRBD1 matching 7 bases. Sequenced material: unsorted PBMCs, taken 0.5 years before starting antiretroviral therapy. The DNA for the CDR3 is TGTGCCAGCAGCCAAGGAGGGGGCCCCACCGGGGAGCTGTTTTTT. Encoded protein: CASSQGGGPTGELFF.